This is a list of T cell receptor beta chains from one sample in a study of T-cell reconstitution after alpha-beta-depleted transplantation in children. TCRdb re-derived calls from the PCR reads in MiXCR, one entry per CDR3 protein. The sample holds 700,000 to 950,000 distinct CDR3 sequences; about 16% are singletons and the top ten take about 4.6%. The sequenced sample was PBMCs, mostly from graft donor cells, obtained 360 days after TCRalphabeta/CD19-depleted stem cell transplant. The receptors were sampled from a male patient aged 10 to 17 who had a stem cell transplant for acute lymphoblastic leukemia, so the T cells may come from the graft donor. Each CDR3 is given with its conserved first and last residue. D genes are given only for firm matches. Size is omitted from some rows. Given values are once, few, many or a class for expanded clones.

D gene,J gene,V gene,clone size,CDR3 protein,CDR3 DNA
TRBD1,TRBJ1-2,TRBV2,few,CASRVTGTGTYGYTF,TGTGCCAGCAGAGTCACCGGGACAGGGACCTATGGCTACACCTTC
-,TRBJ1-1,TRBV5-1,few,CASSLLAGGSSFMNTEAFF,TGCGCCAGCAGCTTATTGGCCGGGGGCAGCTCCTTTATGAACACTGAAGCTTTCTTT
-,TRBJ2-3,TRBV24-1,many,CATSAGGTALTDTQYF,TGTGCCACCAGTGCCGGCGGGACAGCACTCACAGATACGCAGTATTTT
-,TRBJ2-2,TRBV6-2/TRBV6-3,many,CASSHTGELFF,TGTGCCAGCAGTCACACCGGGGAGCTGTTTTTT
-,TRBJ1-2,TRBV20-1,once,CSVPRGRYGYTF,TGCAGTGTGCCCAGGGGCCGATATGGCTACACCTTC
-,TRBJ2-1,TRBV7-9,once,CASSGSIGSRMRNEQFF,TGTGCCAGCAGCGGGAGTATCGGGAGTAGGATGCGGAATGAGCAGTTCTTC
-,TRBJ1-1,TRBV6-2/TRBV6-3,few,CASSYEPRRGTEAFF,TGTGCCAGCAGTTACGAACCCCGGAGGGGCACTGAAGCTTTCTTT
-,TRBJ2-1,TRBV4-1,few,CASSQVIFLSGTNEQFF,TGCGCCAGCAGCCAAGTCATCTTTCTTTCTGGCACCAATGAGCAGTTCTTC
TRBD1,TRBJ1-6,TRBV7-3,-,CASSYTGENSPLHF,TGTGCCAGCAGCTATACAGGGGAAAATTCACCCCTCCACTTT
-,TRBJ2-7,TRBV4-1,few,CASSQKTLAPYEQYF,TGCGCCAGCAGCCAAAAAACCCTGGCGCCCTACGAGCAGTACTTC
TRBD2,TRBJ2-5,TRBV5-5,-,CASSRTGPAGGETQYF,TGTGCCAGCAGCCGAACCGGACCAGCGGGAGGAGAGACCCAGTACTTC
TRBD2,TRBJ2-3,TRBV13,many,CASSLGERERTDTQYF,TGTGCCAGCAGCTTAGGGGAGCGGGAGCGCACAGATACGCAGTATTTT
-,TRBJ2-3,TRBV28,few,CASSTRGSTDTQYF,TGTGCCAGCAGTACTAGGGGGAGCACAGATACGCAGTATTTT
-,TRBJ1-1,TRBV3-1,-,CASSQVAEVKAEAFF,TGTGCCAGCAGCCAAGTGGCGGAGGTTAAGGCTGAAGCTTTCTTT
-,TRBJ2-7,TRBV28,-,CASGGWAGENEQYF,TGTGCCAGCGGGGGATGGGCAGGGGAGAATGAGCAGTACTTC